Listed below are T cell receptor beta chains from one sample, sequenced in a study of shared clonotypes between healthy human individuals. Using immunoSEQ multiplex PCR, the repertoire was profiled, and TCRdb retains in-frame clones only, with some absent. This sample has about 520,000 clones, with 95% to 97% found just once. The specimen was naive CD4+ T cells sorted from blood. Receptors originate from a woman in her twenties or thirties in good health. Both conserved end residues are part of each CDR3. The order of the fields is V gene, clone size, CDR3 protein. The size entry is marked missing in some rows and otherwise reads once, few, many or a size class.

TRBV4-1 | . | CASSQGTPGQGAANEKLFF
TRBV10-1 | . | CASSESASYGYTF
TRBV5-1 | . | CASSLTSGMKEQYF
TRBV23-1 | . | CASSQTGQVVGELFF
TRBV5-4 | . | CASSLGLAEYNEQFF
TRBV7-9 | . | CASSQYGDSQETQYF
TRBV29-1 | . | CSVEDISYEQYF
TRBV2 | . | CASSGAGGNQPQHF
TRBV6-1 | . | CASSEGLGQGVPYEQYF
TRBV6-1 | . | CASSEMVKAPGNQPQHF
TRBV7-9 | . | CASSSVYEQYF
TRBV18 | . | CASSPPNSGTVPSEQYF
TRBV6-6 | . | CASSYRATRETEAFF
TRBV29-1 | . | CSAVDLSRWETFF
TRBV18 | . | CASSPSYDTSGNTIYF
TRBV5-1 | . | CASSHRGLADLTDTQYF
TRBV10-2 | . | CATTVPGQGGEQYF
TRBV5-8 | . | CASSHTGGGQPQHF
TRBV2 | . | CASSAQMNTEAFF
TRBV28 | . | CASSAATYNEQFF
TRBV27 | once | CASRAGGATGELFF
TRBV28 | once | CASSLVGNTQYF
TRBV28 | . | CASSLPGLYEQYF
TRBV28 | . | CASSLTGTRADTQYF
TRBV6-6 | . | CASSSGTVNEKLFF
TRBV28 | . | CASSGAAGANYGYTF
TRBV11-2 | . | CASSLASGGYEQYF
TRBV4-1 | . | CASSQGGRTDTQYF
TRBV28 | . | CASSLTNTEAFF
TRBV5-1 | . | CASSLAGINTGELFF
TRBV11-3 | . | CASSSGRGNIQYF
TRBV27 | . | CASSLSAEWQPQHF
TRBV2 | . | CASSGGVSQPQHF
TRBV5-1 | . | CASSLYGEETQYF
TRBV28 | . | CASGGPTSGTGELFF
TRBV11-2 | once | CASSRVSGSIYEQYF
TRBV1 | . | CTSSQGPLGTSEKGSSYEQYF
TRBV5-1 | . | CASSLQTGNTEAFF
TRBV6-1 | . | CASIRERSDTQYF
TRBV28 | . | CASSHPQGRNQPQHF
TRBV7-8 | once | CASSLRTSGRYSYEQYF
TRBV30 | . | CAWSQQANYGYTF
TRBV28 | . | CASSMRGTGGEKLFF
TRBV19 | once | CASSTGQNEKLFF
TRBV15 | . | CATSRDGASTEAFF